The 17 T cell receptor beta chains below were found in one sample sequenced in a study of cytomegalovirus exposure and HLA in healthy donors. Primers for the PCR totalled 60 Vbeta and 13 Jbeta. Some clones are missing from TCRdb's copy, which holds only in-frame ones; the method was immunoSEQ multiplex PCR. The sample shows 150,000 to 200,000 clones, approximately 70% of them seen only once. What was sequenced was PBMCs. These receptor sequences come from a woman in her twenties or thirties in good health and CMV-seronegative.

The CDR3: CASSLSGGREKLFF. The CDR3, as DNA: TGCGCCAGCAGCTTATCAGGGGGAAGGGAAAAACTGTTTTTT. This rearrangement joins TRBV5-1 to TRBJ1-4; 7 bases align to TRBD1. With 2 bases clipped from V and 8 bases from J, the junction kept 6 bases outside the gene matches. Germline CDR1 and CDR2: SGHRS and YFSETQ. This CDR3 has 14 amino acids.

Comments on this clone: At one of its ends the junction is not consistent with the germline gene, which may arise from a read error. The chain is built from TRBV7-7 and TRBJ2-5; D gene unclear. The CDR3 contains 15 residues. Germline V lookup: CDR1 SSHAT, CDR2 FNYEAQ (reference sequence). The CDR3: CASSRTGIRQETQYF. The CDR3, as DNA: TGTGCTAGCAGCCGTACGGGTATTCGACAAGAGACCCAGTACTTC.

The CDR3 coding sequence is TGCGCCAGCAGCCAAGCCCGGACAGGGATCTCTGGAAACACCATATATTTT. Its translation: CASSQARTGISGNTIYF. J is TRBJ1-3 and V is TRBV4-3; 8 bases align to TRBD1. CDR1 is LGHNA, CDR2 YSLEER, per germline. The CDR3 covers 17 residues. With 1 base clipped from V and 0 bases from J, the junction kept 5 bases outside the gene matches.

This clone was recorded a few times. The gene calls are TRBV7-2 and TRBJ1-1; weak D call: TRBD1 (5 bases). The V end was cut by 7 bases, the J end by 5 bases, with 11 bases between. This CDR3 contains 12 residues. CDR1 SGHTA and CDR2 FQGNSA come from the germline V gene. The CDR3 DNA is TGTGCCAGCACTCAGGGTTTAACTGAAGCTTTCTTT. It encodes CASTQGLTEAFF.

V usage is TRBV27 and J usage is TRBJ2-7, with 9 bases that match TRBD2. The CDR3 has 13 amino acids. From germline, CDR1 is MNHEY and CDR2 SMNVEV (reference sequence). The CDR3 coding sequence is TGTGCTTCTAAGACTAGCGGAGACTACGAGCAGTACTTC. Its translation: CASKTSGDYEQYF.

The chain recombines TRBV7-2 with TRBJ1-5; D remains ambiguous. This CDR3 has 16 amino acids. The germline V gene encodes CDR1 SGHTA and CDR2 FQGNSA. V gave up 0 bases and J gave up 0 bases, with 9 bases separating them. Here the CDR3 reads CASSLANSYSNQPQHF. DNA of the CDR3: TGTGCCAGCAGCTTAGCAAACAGTTATAGCAATCAGCCCCAGCATTTT. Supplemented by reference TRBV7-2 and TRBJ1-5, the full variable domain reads GAGVSQSPSNKVTEKGKDVELRCDPISGHTALYWYRQSLGQGLEFLIYFQGNSAPDKSGLPSDRFSAERTGGSVSTLTIQRTQQEDSAVYLCASSLANSYSNQPQHFGDGTRLSIL.

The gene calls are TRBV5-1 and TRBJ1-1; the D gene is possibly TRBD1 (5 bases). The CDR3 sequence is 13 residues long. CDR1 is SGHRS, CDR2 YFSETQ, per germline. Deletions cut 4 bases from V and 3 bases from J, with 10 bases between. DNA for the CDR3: TGCGCCAGCAGCCACCTACAGGACACTGAAGCTTTCTTT. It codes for CASSHLQDTEAFF.

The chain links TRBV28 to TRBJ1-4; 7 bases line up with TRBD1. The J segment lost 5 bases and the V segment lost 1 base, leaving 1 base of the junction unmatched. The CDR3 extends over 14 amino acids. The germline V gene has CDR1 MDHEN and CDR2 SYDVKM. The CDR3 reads CASSLSQGNEKLFF. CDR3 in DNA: TGTGCCAGCAGTTTATCACAGGGGAATGAAAAACTGTTTTTT.

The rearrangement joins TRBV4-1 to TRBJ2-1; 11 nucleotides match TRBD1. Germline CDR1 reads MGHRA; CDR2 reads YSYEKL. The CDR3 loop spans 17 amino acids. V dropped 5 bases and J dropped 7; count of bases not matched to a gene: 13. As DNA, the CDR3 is TGCGCCAGCAGCGGCCCGGGACAGGGGGAATTGCGGAATGAGCAGTTCTTC. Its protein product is CASSGPGQGELRNEQFF.

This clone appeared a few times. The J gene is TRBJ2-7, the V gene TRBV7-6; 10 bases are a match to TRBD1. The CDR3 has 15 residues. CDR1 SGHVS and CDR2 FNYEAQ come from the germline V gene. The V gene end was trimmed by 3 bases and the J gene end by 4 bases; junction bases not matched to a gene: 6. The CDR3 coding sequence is TGTGCCAGCAGCTTGACGGGACAGGGGATTTACGAGCAGTACTTC. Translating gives CASSLTGQGIYEQYF. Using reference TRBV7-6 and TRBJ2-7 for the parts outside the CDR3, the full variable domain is GAGVSQSPRYKVTKRGQDVALRCDPISGHVSLYWYRQALGQGPEFLTYFNYEAQQDKSGLPNDRFSAERPEGSISTLTIQRTEQRDSAMYRCASSLTGQGIYEQYFGPGTRLTVT.

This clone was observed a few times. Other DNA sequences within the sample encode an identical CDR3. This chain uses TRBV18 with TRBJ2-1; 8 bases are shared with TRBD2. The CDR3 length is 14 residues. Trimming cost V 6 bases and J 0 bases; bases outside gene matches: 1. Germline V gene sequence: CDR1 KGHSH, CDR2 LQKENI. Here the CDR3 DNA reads TGTGCCAGCTCCGCGGGGGGCTCCTACAATGAGCAGTTCTTC. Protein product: CASSAGGSYNEQFF.

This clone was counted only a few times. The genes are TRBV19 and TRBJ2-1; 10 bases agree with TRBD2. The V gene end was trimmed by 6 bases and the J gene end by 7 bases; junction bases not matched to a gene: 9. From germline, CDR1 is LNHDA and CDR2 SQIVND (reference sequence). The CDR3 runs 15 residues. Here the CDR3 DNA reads TGTGCCAGTAGATCCCTAGCGGGAGCCTGGAATGAGCAGTTCTTC. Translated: CASRSLAGAWNEQFF.

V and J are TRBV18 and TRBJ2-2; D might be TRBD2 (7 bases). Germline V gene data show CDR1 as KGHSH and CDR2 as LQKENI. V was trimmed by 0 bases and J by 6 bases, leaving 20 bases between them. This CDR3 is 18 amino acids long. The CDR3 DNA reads TGTGCCAGCTCACCACCGAAGTTCGGGGGGCAGGATTCCGGGGAGCTGTTTTTT. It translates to CASSPPKFGGQDSGELFF.

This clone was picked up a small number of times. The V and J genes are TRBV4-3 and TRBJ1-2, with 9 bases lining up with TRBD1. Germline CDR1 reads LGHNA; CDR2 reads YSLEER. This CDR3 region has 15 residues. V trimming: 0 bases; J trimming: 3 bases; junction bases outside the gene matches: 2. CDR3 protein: CASSQDWDRDYGYTF. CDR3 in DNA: TGCGCCAGCAGCCAAGATTGGGACAGGGACTATGGCTACACCTTC.

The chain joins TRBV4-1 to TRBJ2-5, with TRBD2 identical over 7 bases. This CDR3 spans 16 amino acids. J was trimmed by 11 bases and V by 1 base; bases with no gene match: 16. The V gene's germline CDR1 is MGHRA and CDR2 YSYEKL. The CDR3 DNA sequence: TGCGCCAGCAGCCAAGTCCCCCTAGCGGCGAGAGGGGAGCAGTACTTC. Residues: CASSQVPLAARGEQYF.

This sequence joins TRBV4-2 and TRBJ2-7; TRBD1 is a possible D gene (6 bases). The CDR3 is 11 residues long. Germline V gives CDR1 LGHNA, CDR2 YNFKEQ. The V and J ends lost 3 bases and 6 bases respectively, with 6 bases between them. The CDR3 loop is CASSQGAEQYF. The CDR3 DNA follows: TGTGCCAGCAGCCAGGGGGCCGAGCAGTACTTC.

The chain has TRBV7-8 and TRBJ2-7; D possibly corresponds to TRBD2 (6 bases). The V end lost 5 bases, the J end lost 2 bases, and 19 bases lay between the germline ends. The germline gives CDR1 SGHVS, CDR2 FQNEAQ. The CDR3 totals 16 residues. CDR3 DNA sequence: TGTGCCAGCAGCATGTCCCGGGACTCCTATCCCTACGAGCAGTACTTC. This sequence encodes CASSMSRDSYPYEQYF.